The TCR beta chain described here comes from a study of T cell responses to AZD1222 COVID-19 vaccine. Study-wide findings and caveats: Clonal diversity may have been underestimated in mostly white British donors. Without day 14 samples, only post-peak T cell repertoires were studied. Among spike-specific TCRs, nearly half reportedly target unmutated variant regions.

Clones were sequenced by immunoSEQ multiplex PCR, and TCRdb holds only the in-frame ones, with some missing. The table records roughly 13,000 clones, less than 85% of them present only once. The length of the CDR3 is 13 residues. Looked up from germline, CDR1 is LGHDT and CDR2 is YNNKEL (reference sequence). V shed 5 bases, J shed 9 bases, and the junction held 7 bases outside the gene matches. As concerns this clone: Its antigen is not known.

This receptor was taken from an adult who received the AZD1222 COVID-19 vaccine. The chain employs TRBV3-1 (or the pseudogene TRBV3-2) and TRBJ2-1; 7 bases are shared with TRBD2. The specimen was peripheral blood, collected 28 days after the second AZD1222 dose. This CDR3 reads CASSSRLAAEQFF. The CDR3 DNA reads TGTGCCAGCAGCTCGAGGCTAGCGGCTGAGCAGTTCTTC.